This TCR beta chain was identified during a study of CD8 T cells in Susac syndrome. Reverse transcription of roughly 0.45 to 1 ug RNA was carried out with random hexamers. It was immunoSEQ multiplex PCR that amplified TCR beta CDR3 across 54 Vbeta and 13 Jbeta. A single record per CDR3 protein comes from TCRdb applying MiXCR to the immunoSEQ multiplex PCR reads. The sample lists about 110,000 distinct CDR3 sequences, roughly 95% occurring once. Study conclusions and caveats: Clonal expansion involving Susac CD8+ cells peaked in TEMRA cells and active patients.

A word on this clonotype: Its antigen is unknown.

The diagnostic criteria for definite or probable disease, as recently defined, were met by the patients with Susac syndrome. The CDR3 is made up of 17 amino acids. CDR1 and CDR2 (germline): SNHLY, FYNNEI. With V trimmed by 3 bases and J by 4 bases, 11 bases remained unmatched. The specimen sequenced was CD8+ T cells from PBMCs. This chain links TRBV2 with TRBJ2-5; 10 positions agree with TRBD2. This TCR was recovered from a human donor with Susac syndrome. DNA of the CDR3: TGTGCCAGCAGTGAGGGGGCTAGCGGGGGAAGCGGAGAGACCCAGTACTTC. Translation: CASSEGASGGSGETQYF.